The subject of this entry is one T cell receptor (beta chain). Its matching antigen is unknown. Survey-depth immunoSEQ sequencing covered TCR beta CDR3 regions. The assay was immunoSEQ multiplex PCR, and TCRdb's table has in-frame clones only and misses some. Counted here are about 5,300 clones, approximately 70% occurring once; the ten biggest clones make up less than 45%. The germline CDR1 and CDR2 sequences are MNHEY and SVGAGI. The CDR3 length is 16 residues. V lost 0 bases to trimming and J lost 3 bases, with 14 bases between them. These data come from a study of CD8 T cell repertoires and HIV-1 epitope variants. Study-wide background: Control wells had CMV/EBV/flu peptides, negative Ebola AY9, or no peptide.

This TCR was sampled from a male donor with HIV. Input material: cultured CD8+ T cells derived from PBMCs. The V call is TRBV6-5, the J call TRBJ1-1, with D possibly matching TRBD1 (5 bases). Written as DNA, the CDR3 is TGTGCCAGCAGTTACTCGTCTGGGGCAGACCACACTGAAGCTTTCTTT. Its translation: CASSYSSGADHTEAFF.